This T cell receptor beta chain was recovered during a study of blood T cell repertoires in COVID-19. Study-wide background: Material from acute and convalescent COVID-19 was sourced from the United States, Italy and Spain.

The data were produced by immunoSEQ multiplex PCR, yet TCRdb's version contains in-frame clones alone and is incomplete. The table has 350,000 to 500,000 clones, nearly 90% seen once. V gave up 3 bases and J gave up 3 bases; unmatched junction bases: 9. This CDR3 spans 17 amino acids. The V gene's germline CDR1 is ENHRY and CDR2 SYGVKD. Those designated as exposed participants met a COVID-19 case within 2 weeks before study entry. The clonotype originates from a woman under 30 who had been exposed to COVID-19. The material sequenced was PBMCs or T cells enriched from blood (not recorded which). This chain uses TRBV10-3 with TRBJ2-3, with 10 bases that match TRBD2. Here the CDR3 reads CAISDRVRTSGTDTQYF. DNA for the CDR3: TGTGCCATCAGTGATAGGGTCAGGACTAGCGGAACAGATACGCAGTATTTT.